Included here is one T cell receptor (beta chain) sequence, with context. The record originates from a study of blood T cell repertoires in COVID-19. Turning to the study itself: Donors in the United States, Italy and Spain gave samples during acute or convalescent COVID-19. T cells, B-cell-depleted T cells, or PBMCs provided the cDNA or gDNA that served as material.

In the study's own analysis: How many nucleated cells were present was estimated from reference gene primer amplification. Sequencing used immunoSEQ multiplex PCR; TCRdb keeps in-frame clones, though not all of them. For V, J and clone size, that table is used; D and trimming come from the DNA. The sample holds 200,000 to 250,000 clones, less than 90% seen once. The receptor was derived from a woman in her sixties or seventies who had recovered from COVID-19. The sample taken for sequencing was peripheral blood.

The CDR3 loop reads CASSGWGAAYEQYF. CDR3 nucleotide sequence: TGTGCCAGCAGTGGCTGGGGAGCAGCCTACGAGCAGTACTTC. The V call is TRBV25-1, the J call TRBJ2-7; D perhaps matches TRBD2 (5 bases). Trimming removed 4 bases at V and 2 bases at J, with 12 bases between. The germline V gene has CDR1 MGHDK and CDR2 SYGVNS. CDR3 length: 14 residues.